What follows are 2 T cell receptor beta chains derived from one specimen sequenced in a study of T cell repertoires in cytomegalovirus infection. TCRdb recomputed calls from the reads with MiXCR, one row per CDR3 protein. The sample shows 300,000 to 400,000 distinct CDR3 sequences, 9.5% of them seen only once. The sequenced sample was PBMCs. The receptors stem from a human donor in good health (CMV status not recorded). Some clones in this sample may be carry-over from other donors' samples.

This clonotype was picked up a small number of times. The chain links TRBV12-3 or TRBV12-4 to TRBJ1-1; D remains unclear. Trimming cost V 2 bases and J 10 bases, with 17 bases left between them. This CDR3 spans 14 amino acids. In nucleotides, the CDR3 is TGTGCCAGCAGTTTAACCTCTGAAGTCGGGGTAGCTTTCTTT. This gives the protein CASSLTSEVGVAFF.

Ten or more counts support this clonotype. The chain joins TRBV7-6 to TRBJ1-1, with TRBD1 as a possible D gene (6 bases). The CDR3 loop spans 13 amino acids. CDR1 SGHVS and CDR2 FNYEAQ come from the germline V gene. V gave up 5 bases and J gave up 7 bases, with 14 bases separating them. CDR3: CASSRVQGNEAFF. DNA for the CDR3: TGTGCCAGCAGCCGCGTACAGGGAAATGAAGCTTTCTTT.